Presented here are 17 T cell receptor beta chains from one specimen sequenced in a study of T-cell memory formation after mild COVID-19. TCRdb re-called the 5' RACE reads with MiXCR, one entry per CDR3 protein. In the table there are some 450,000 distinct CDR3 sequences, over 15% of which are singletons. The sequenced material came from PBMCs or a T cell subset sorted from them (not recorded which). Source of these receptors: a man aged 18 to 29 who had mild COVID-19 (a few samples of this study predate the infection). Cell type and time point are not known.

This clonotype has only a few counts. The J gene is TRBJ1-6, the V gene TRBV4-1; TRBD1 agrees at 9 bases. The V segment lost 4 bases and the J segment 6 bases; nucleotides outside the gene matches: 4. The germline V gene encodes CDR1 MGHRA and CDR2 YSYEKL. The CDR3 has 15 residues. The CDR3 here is CASSRVTGGNSPLHF. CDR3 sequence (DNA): TGCGCCAGCAGCCGCGTGACAGGGGGTAATTCACCCCTCCACTTT.

The CDR3 region has the DNA TGTGCCGGGAGACGGGAAGCAGGGGGAGCCGGGGAGCTGTTTTTT. The encoded protein is CAGRREAGGAGELFF. The chain uses TRBV6-1 and TRBJ2-2, with 7 bases fitting TRBD1. Trimming removed 11 bases from V and 6 bases from J; junction bases left unmatched: 15. Germline values: CDR1 MNHNS, CDR2 SASEGT. The CDR3 has 15 amino acids.

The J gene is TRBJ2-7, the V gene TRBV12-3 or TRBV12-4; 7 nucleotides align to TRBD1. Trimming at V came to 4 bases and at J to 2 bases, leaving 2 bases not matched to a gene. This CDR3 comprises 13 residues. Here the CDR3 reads CASSSGTAYEQYV. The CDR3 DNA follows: TGTGCCAGCAGTTCCGGGACAGCCTACGAGCAGTACGTC.

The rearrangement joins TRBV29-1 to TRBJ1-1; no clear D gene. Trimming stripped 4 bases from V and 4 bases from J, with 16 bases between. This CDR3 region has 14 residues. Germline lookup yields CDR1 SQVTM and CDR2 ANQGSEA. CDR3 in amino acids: CSVVFVGDSTEAFF. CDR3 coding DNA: TGCAGCGTTGTATTTGTCGGGGATAGCACTGAAGCTTTCTTT.

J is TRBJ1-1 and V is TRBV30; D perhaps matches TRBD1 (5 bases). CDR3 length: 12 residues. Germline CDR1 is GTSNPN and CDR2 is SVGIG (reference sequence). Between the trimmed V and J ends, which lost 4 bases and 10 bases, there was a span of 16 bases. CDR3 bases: TGTGCCTGGAACCACAGGTCTTTGGTAGCTTTCTTT. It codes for CAWNHRSLVAFF.

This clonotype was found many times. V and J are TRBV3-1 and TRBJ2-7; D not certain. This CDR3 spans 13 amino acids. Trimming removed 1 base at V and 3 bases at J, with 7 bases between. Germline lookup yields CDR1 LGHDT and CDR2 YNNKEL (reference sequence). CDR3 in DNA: TGTGCCAGCAGCCAAGGACGGAGCTACGAGCAGTACGTC. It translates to CASSQGRSYEQYV.

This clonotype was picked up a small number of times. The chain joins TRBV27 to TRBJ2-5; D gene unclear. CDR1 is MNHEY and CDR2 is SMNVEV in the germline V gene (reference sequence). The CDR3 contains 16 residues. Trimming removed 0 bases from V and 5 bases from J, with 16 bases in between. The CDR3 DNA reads TGTGCCAGCAGTTTATCCCCAGCGTCAGGTTCGGAGACCCAGTACTTC. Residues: CASSLSPASGSETQYF.

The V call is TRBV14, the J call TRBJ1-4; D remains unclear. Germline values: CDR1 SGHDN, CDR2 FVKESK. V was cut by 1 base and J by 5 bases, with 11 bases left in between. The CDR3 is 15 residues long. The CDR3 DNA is TGTGCCAGCAGCCAAGGACCGGGTGTAAATGAAAAACTGTTTTTT. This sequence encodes CASSQGPGVNEKLFF. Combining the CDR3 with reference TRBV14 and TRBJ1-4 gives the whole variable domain EAGVTQFPSHSVIEKGQTVTLRCDPISGHDNLYWYRRVMGKEIKFLLHFVKESKQDESGMPNNRFLAERTGGTYSTLKVQPAELEDSGVYFCASSQGPGVNEKLFFGSGTQLSVL.

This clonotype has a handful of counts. The CDR3 DNA is TGTGCCAGCAGCCCGGGGCAAAGGGGGTTCGACGAGCAGTACGTC. Translation: CASSPGQRGFDEQYV. This chain links TRBV5-4 with TRBJ2-7, with D perhaps matching TRBD1 (6 bases). The CDR3 covers 15 residues. Germline CDR1 and CDR2: SGHNT and YYREEE (reference sequence). V gave up 4 bases and J gave up 5 bases, with 19 bases separating them.

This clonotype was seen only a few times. CDR3 residues: CSAPAGREGNTIYF. The CDR3 DNA reads as TGCAGTGCTCCAGCCGGGAGAGAGGGAAACACCATATATTTT. The chain joins TRBV20-1 to TRBJ1-3, with D uncertain. CDR3 length: 14 amino acids. Trimming cost V 5 bases and J 4 bases, with 15 bases left between them. Per the germline V gene, CDR1 is DFQATT and CDR2 is SNEGSKA (reference sequence).

The CDR3 nucleotides are TGTGCCAGCAGTTTGGAGGGGAGTCCTAATGAAAAACTGTTTTTT. This codes for CASSLEGSPNEKLFF. V gene TRBV2 combines with J gene TRBJ1-4, with D perhaps TRBD1 (5 bases). Germline loops: CDR1 SNHLY, CDR2 FYNNEI. The CDR3 consists of 15 residues. Trimming shortened V by 5 bases and J by 3 bases, and 13 bases separated the two germline ends.

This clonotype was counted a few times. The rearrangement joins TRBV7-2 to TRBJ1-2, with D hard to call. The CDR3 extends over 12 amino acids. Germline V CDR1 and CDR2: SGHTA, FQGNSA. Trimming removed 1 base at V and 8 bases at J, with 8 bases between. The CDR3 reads CASSLGAGGYTF. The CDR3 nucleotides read TGTGCCAGCAGCTTAGGGGCAGGAGGCTACACCTTC.

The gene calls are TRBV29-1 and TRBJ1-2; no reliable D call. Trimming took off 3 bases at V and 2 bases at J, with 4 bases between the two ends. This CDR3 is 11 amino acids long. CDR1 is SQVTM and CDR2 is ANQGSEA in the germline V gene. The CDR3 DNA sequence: TGCAGCGTTGAGGAAAACTATGGCTACACCTTC. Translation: CSVEENYGYTF.

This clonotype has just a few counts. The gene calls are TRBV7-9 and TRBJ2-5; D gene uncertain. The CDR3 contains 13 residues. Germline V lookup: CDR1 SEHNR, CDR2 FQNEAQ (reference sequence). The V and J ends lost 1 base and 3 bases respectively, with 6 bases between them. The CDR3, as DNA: TGTGCCAGCAGCTTAGACTGGGAAGAGACCCAGTACTTC. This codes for CASSLDWEETQYF.

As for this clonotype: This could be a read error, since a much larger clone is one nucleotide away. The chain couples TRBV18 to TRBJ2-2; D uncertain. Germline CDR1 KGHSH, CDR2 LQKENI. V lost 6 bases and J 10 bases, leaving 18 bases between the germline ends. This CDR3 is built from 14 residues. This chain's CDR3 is CASSKVTPPVELFF. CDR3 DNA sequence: TGTGCCAGCTCGAAAGTCACGCCCCCCGTGGAGCTGTTTTTT. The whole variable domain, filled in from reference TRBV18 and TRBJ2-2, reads NAGVMQNPRHLVRRRGQEARLRCSPMKGHSHVYWYRQLPEEGLKFMVYLQKENIIDESGMPKERFSAEFPKEGPSILRIQQVVRGDSAAYFCASSKVTPPVELFFGEGSRLTVL.

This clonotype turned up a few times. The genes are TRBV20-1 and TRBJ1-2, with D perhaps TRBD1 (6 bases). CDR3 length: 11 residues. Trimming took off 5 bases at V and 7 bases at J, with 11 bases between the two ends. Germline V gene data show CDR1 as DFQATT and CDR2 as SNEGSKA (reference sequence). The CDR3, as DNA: TGCAGTGCTGGCCCAGGGGTTGGCTACACCTTC. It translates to CSAGPGVGYTF.

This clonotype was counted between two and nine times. CDR3 in DNA: TGTGCCAGCAGCTTAGGGCCAGGCCGAAAACTGTTTTTT. Translated, it gives CASSLGPGRKLFF. The chain combines TRBV7-2 with TRBJ1-4; D ambiguous. From germline, CDR1 is SGHTA and CDR2 FQGNSA. The CDR3 runs 13 residues. V was cut by 1 base and J by 10 bases, with 10 bases left in between.